A selection of T cell receptor beta chains follows, all from one sample in a study of PD-L1 blockade in urothelial cancer. The assay was immunoSEQ multiplex PCR, and TCRdb's table has in-frame clones only and misses some. The sample has around 30,000 clones, around four fifths seen once. The sequencing here drew on PBMCs, taken around atezolizumab (anti-PD-L1) treatment. These receptor sequences come from a man between 65 and 85 years old with urothelial cancer. Each CDR3 is given with its conserved first and last residue. D genes are given only for firm matches. Clone size is given for some rows only: seen once, a few or many times, or a class if the clone is expanded.

CDR3: CASSLRTGSNYGYTF
DNA: TGCGCCAGCAGCCTCAGGACAGGGTCTAACTATGGCTACACCTTC
J: TRBJ1-2
V: TRBV4-3
size: once
D: TRBD1
length: 15

CDR3: CASSFRGGYNEQFF
DNA: TGTGCCAGCAGCTTTCGGGGGGGGTACAATGAGCAGTTCTTC
J: TRBJ2-1
V: TRBV7-3
size: -
D: TRBD2
length: 14

CDR3: CAWSRSGGTDTQYF
DNA: TGTGCCTGGAGTAGGTCGGGGGGGACAGATACGCAGTATTTT
J: TRBJ2-3
V: TRBV30
size: -
D: TRBD2
length: 14

CDR3: CASSLGGEWTEAFF
DNA: TGTGCCAGCAGCTTAGGGGGCGAATGGACTGAAGCTTTCTTT
J: TRBJ1-1
V: TRBV7-9
size: -
D: -
length: 14

CDR3: CASSLVGQGAGEKLFF
DNA: TGCGCCAGCAGCTTGGTGGGGCAGGGGGCCGGGGAAAAACTGTTTTTT
J: TRBJ1-4
V: TRBV5-1
size: -
D: TRBD1
length: 16

CDR3: CASRPGGGRGGYTF
DNA: TGTGCCAGCAGGCCCGGAGGGGGCCGTGGTGGCTACACCTTC
J: TRBJ1-2
V: TRBV7-8
size: -
D: TRBD1
length: 14

CDR3: CAISEFGGAYEQYF
DNA: TGTGCCATCAGTGAGTTTGGAGGGGCCTACGAGCAGTACTTC
J: TRBJ2-7
V: TRBV10-3
size: -
D: -
length: 14

CDR3: CASSERGRTGANEQYF
DNA: TGTGCCAGCAGTGAAAGGGGGAGGACAGGGGCAAACGAGCAGTACTTC
J: TRBJ2-7
V: TRBV6-1
size: -
D: TRBD1
length: 16

CDR3: CASSPGQDFYEQYF
DNA: TGTGCCAGCTCACCAGGACAGGACTTCTACGAGCAGTACTTC
J: TRBJ2-7
V: TRBV18
size: few
D: TRBD1
length: 14

CDR3: CATSRDTNQPQHF
DNA: TGTGCCACCAGCAGAGATACAAATCAGCCCCAGCATTTT
J: TRBJ1-5
V: TRBV15
size: -
D: -
length: 13

CDR3: CSVEDRQGARGYTF
DNA: TGCAGCGTTGAAGACCGGCAGGGGGCGCGGGGCTACACCTTC
J: TRBJ1-2
V: TRBV29-1
size: -
D: TRBD1
length: 14

CDR3: CASARLGGFSGGEQFF
DNA: TGCGCCAGCGCCCGTCTGGGGGGATTCTCAGGAGGCGAGCAGTTCTTC
J: TRBJ2-1
V: TRBV5-1
size: -
D: -
length: 16